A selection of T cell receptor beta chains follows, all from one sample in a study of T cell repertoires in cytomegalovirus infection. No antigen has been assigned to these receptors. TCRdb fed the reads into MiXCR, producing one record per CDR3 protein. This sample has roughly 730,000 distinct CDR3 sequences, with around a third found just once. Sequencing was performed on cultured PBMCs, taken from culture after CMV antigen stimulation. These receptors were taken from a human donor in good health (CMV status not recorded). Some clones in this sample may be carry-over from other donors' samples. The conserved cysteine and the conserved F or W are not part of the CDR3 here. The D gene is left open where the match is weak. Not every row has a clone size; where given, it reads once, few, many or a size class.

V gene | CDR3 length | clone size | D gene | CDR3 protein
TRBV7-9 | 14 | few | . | ASSPWDSVSGNTIY
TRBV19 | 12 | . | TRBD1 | ASSPTRGDTEAF
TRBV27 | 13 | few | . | ASRVVGGANNEQF
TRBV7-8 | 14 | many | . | ASSSPGGVGTDTQY
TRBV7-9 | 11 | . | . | AGGGEYLYGYT
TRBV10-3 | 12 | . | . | AISEDSPVGPQH
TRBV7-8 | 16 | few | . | ASSLRRDSRYSGNTIY
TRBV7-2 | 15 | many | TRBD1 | ASSQVPGGLSYNEQF
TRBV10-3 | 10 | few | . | AISVPGETQY
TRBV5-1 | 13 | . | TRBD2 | ASSFLAGASYEQY
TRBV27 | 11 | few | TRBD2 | ASRLAGSYEQF
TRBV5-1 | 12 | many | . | ASSLGQSNTEAF
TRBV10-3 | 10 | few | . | AIGKGAETQY
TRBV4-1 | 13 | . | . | ASTARDGGNQPQH
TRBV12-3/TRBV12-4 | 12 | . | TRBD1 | ASSPGGWRQPQH
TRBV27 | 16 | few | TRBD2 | ASSSGTSGLTSTDTQY
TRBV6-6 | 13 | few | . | ATTRKPSSTDTQY
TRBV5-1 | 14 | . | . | ASRPWAGEGIGEQY
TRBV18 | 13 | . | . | ASSPQVYANYGYT
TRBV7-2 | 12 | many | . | ASNRQANGYGYT
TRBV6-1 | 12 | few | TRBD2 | ASSASGRLYEQY
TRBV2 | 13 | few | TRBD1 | ASTQDRGNTQPQH
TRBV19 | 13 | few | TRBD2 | ASSNSPGLASEQY
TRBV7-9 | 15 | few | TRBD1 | ATAPGQGARMVETQY
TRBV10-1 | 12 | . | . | ASSERITYNEQF
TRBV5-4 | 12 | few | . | ASSIRGLTYEQY
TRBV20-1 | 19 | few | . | SARFLQGEDSGTKSSYEQY
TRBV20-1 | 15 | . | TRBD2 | SAQTSGRAGSYNEQF
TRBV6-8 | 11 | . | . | ASTPAGGTEAF
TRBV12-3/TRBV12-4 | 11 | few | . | ASRQGGERGYT
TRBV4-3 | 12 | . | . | ASSQEPGEEKLF
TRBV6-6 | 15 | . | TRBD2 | ASSYSTSGGGTYEQY
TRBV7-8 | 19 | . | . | ASSLVQGQTEHYGSQETQY
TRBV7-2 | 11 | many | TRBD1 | ASSEQGYQPQH
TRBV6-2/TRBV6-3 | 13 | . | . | ASRKVLSSYNEQF
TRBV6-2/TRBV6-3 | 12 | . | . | ASSYSGRHNEQF
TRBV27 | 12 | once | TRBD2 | ASSFSGGAETQY
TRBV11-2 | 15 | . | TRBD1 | ASSLLSGTDFYNEQF
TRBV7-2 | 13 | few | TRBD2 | ASSLVSGAYNEQF
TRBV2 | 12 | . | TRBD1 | ASRVDRVGQPQH
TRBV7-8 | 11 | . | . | ASSLEAQGEQY
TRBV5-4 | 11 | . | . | ASSSRDGGEQY
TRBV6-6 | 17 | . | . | ASRPLPGAPGMNTGELF
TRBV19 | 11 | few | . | ASSMTRNYGYT
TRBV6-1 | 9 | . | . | ASSGSWAQY
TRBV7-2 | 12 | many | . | ASSLGTAAGGYT